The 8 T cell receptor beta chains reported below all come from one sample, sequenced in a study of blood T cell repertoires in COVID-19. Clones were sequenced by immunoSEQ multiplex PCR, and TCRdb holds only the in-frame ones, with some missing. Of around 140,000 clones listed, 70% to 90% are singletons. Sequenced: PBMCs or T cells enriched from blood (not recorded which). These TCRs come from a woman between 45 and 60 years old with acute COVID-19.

Here the CDR3 DNA reads TGCGCCAGCAGCCCGCAGGGAAGGGCGAGCACTGAAGCTTTCTTT. It is translated as CASSPQGRASTEAFF. V usage is TRBV4-1 and J usage is TRBJ1-1, with TRBD1 as a possible D gene (5 bases). V gave up 4 bases and J gave up 4 bases, with 16 bases separating them. There are 15 residues in the CDR3. CDR1 and CDR2 (germline): MGHRA, YSYEKL.

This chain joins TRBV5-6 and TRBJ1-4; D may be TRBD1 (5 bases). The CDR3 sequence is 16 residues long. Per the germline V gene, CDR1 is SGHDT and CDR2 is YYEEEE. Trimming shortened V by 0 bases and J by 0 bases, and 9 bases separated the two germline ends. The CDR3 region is CASSLARDATNEKLFF. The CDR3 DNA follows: TGTGCCAGCAGCTTGGCCAGGGATGCAACTAATGAAAAACTGTTTTTT.

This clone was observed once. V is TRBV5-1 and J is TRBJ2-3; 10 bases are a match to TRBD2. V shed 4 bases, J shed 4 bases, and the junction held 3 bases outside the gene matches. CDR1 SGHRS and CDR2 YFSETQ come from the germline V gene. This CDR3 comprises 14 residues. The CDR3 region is CASSAGLAPDTQYF. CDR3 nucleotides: TGCGCCAGCAGCGCGGGACTAGCGCCAGATACGCAGTATTTT.

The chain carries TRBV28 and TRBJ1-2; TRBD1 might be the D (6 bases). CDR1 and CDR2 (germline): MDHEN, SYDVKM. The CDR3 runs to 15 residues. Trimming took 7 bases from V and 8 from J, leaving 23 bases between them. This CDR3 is CASTTPKKGVGGYTF. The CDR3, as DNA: TGTGCCAGCACAACCCCTAAGAAGGGGGTAGGGGGCTACACCTTC.

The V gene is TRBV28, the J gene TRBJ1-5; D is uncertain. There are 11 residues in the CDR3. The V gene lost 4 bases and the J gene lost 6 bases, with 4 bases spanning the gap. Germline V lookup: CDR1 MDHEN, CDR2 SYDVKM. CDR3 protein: CASSSRQPQHF. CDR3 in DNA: TGTGCCAGCAGTTCCCGTCAGCCCCAGCATTTT.

The CDR3 loop is CASSSQGYSNQPQHF. The CDR3 nucleotides read TGTGCCAGCAGCTCCCAGGGGTATAGCAATCAGCCCCAGCATTTT. This chain connects TRBV7-8 to TRBJ1-5; D is possibly TRBD1 (6 bases). The CDR3 runs to 15 residues. The germline V gene encodes CDR1 SGHVS and CDR2 FQNEAQ. V lost 4 bases to trimming and J lost 0 bases, with 10 bases between them.

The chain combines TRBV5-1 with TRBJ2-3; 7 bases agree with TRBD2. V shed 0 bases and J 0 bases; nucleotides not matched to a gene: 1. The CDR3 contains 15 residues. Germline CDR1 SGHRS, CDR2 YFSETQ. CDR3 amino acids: CASSLGAGSTDTQYF. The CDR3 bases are TGCGCCAGCAGCTTGGGAGCGGGGAGCACAGATACGCAGTATTTT.

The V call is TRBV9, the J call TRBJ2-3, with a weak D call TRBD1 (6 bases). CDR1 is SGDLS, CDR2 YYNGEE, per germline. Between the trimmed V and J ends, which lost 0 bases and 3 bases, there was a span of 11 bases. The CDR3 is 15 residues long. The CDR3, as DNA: TGTGCCAGCAGCGTAGTGGGACATGTTACAGATACGCAGTATTTT. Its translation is CASSVVGHVTDTQYF. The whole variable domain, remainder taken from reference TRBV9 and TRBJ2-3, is DSGVTQTPKHLITATGQRVTLRCSPRSGDLSVYWYQQSLDQGLQFLIQYYNGEERAKGNILERFSAQQFPDLHSELNLSSLELGDSALYFCASSVVGHVTDTQYFGPGTRLTVL.